This TCR beta chain appears in the sequencing data of a study of neoadjuvant anti-PD-1 for oral cavity cancer (dated by TCRdb to 2020 to 2022). Study-wide context: Patients mostly received three to four biweekly doses of nivolumab at 3 mg/kg before curative-intent surgical resection. A fourth nivolumab dose was given around day 43 to patients without progression, and definitive surgical resection was performed in those patients on days 50-56. Under RECIST 1.1, a patient counted as a responder if showing complete response, partial response or stable disease, and as a non-responder if showing progression. A roughly 30% response rate was observed in the parent correlative cohort, in which approximately 11 patients were included. The paper as a whole reports these results and caveats: After neoadjuvant nivolumab, non-responders showed significantly higher T cell clonality (Gini index) in PBMCs than responders did. Only a few patients per response group were included in the TCR analyses, and the authors called for validation in larger cohorts. Higher pretreatment blood Treg/Th17 ratios correlated with both higher pretreatment blood TCRbeta clonality and lower post-treatment tumor TCRbeta clonality.

The germline V gene (reference sequence) sets CDR1 to MNHNY and CDR2 to SVGAGI. The CDR3 measures 13 amino acids from cysteine to phenylalanine. The retained sequence is limited to the CDR3, 39 bases, with the frame set at the first base. Trimming at the junction amounts to 7 bases on V and 9 bases on J, and the germline ends lie 15 bases apart. For deep sequencing, PBMC libraries mostly used approximately 500 ng of input genomic DNA, with six replicates for each sample. Following the manufacturer's instructions, the team built TCRbeta libraries using the immunoSEQ hsTCRbeta kit. The completed libraries were mixed into a single pool at 3 nM, then sequenced with an Illumina NovaSeq 6000 S4 flow cell. From the authors' description of their analysis: The immunoSEQ Analyzer handled quality control and preprocessing of the raw data. The analysis was limited to productive rearrangements, and each clonotype was defined by a unique CDR3 amino acid sequence. Repertoire clonality was estimated as the Gini-Simpson index, which was computed with the R package tcR. Gini indices were compared with Student's t test, and associations with tumor size change were assessed by Pearson correlation. In TCRdb, the immuneACCESS table is reduced to in-frame sequences with V and J assigned. These tables do not hold every clone; where another copy was compared, an unresolved V gene accounts for under half, and the others remain unexplained. V, J and clone size were drawn from that table, and D and trimming were deduced from the DNA. The sample has roughly 13,000 clones on record, around 75% of them singletons. The ten largest clones add up to about 2.8% of the sample.

Worth noting for this clone: The antigen this receptor binds is unknown. No much larger clonotype is one base removed from it; base qualities were not supplied.

The meaning of the sample's time point label: before neoadjuvant nivolumab. Patients were newly diagnosed with stage II-IVA oral cavity squamous cell carcinoma and had received no prior systemic or radiation treatment. The cohort was composed of patients with HPV-negative, locally advanced oral cavity squamous cell carcinoma. Peripheral blood mononuclear cells were analyzed directly, without maintenance or expansion in culture. Samples came from a longitudinal correlative study of a single-arm phase II trial of neoadjuvant nivolumab in oral cavity squamous cell carcinoma. Subject-matched pre- and post-treatment PBMCs and tumors from three responders and three non-responders were subjected to genomic DNA-based TCRbeta sequencing. Peripheral blood mononuclear cells were drawn once before nivolumab treatment and a second time after treatment, when surgery took place. The Maxwell RSC DNA from Cells kit was used to isolate genomic DNA from PBMCs.

The rearrangement combines TRBV6-6 with TRBJ1-4; a weak D assignment points to TRBD1 (6 bases agree). The sequences come from PBMCs, collected before nivolumab (anti-PD-1) treatment. The receptor's source is a person between 35 and 79 years old with oral cavity squamous cell carcinoma. The CDR3: CASTSLGGQKLFF. The DNA reads as follows: TGTGCCAGCACCTCGCTGGGGGGGCAAAAACTGTTTTTT.